The 24 T cell receptor beta chains below all came from one sample that was sequenced in a study of OX40 agonist ivuxolimab in advanced cancers. The protocol was immunoSEQ multiplex PCR, while the TCRdb copy is restricted to in-frame clones and leaves out a portion. The table shows some 100,000 clones, with 85% to 90% occurring only once. The sequenced sample was CD4+ or CD8+ T cells sorted from blood, obtained in a trial of the OX40 agonist ivuxolimab. The receptor source for this set is an adult with an advanced solid tumor such as melanoma, head and neck, liver or kidney cancer.

The V call is TRBV10-2, the J call TRBJ2-2; 10 bases match TRBD1. Germline-derived CDR1 and CDR2 are WSHSY and SAAADI. After removal of 6 bases from V and 2 bases from J, the junction contained 3 bases not matched to a gene. This CDR3 comprises 15 residues. The CDR3 is CASRQTGGNTGELFF. Written as DNA, the CDR3 is TGCGCCAGCAGGCAGACAGGGGGCAACACCGGGGAGCTGTTTTTT.

This chain uses TRBV10-1 with TRBJ2-7, with 7 bases that match TRBD1. Germline CDR1 reads WNHNN; CDR2 reads SYGVQD (reference sequence). The junction had 9 bases not matched to a gene; V was cut back by 8 bases and J by 5 bases. The CDR3 consists of 13 residues. CDR3 nucleotides: TGCGCCAGCTCCAAGGGGGCAAGGGACGAGCAGTACTTC. Translation: CASSKGARDEQYF.

The chain employs TRBV5-1 and TRBJ2-5; 10 bases map to TRBD1. The V gene's germline CDR1 is SGHRS and CDR2 YFSETQ. V gave up 4 bases and J gave up 2 bases; unmatched junction bases: 5. CDR3 length: 15 amino acids. The CDR3 coding sequence is TGCGCCAGCAGCACGGGACAGGGGCAACAAGAGACCCAGTACTTC. Its protein product is CASSTGQGQQETQYF.

V is TRBV29-1 and J is TRBJ2-7; D might be TRBD2 (5 bases). The length of the CDR3 is 13 residues. V lost 1 base to trimming and J lost 2 bases, with 9 bases between them. CDR1 SQVTM and CDR2 ANQGSEA come from the germline V gene. The CDR3 here is CSVEVAGAYEQYF. The DNA of the CDR3 is TGCAGCGTTGAAGTTGCCGGGGCCTACGAGCAGTACTTC.

V and J are TRBV27 and TRBJ2-3, with D unclear. Germline CDR1 MNHEY, CDR2 SMNVEV (reference sequence). Trimming removed 6 bases from V and 3 bases from J, with 7 bases in between. The CDR3 sequence is 12 residues long. In DNA form, the CDR3 reads TGTGCCAGCAGCCACCCGACAGATACGCAGTATTTT. Translating it yields CASSHPTDTQYF.

The rearrangement uses TRBV6-1 and TRBJ2-2; 7 bases line up with TRBD2. This CDR3 has 15 residues. Germline CDR1 is MNHNS and CDR2 is SASEGT. The ends lost 6 bases at V and 1 base at J; junction bases unmatched: 5. The DNA of the CDR3 is TGTGCCAGCAGACGGGAGGCACTGAACACCGGGGAGCTGTTTTTT. Translating gives CASRREALNTGELFF.

The chain carries TRBV7-3 and TRBJ2-6; D is possibly TRBD2 (7 bases). The germline V gene has CDR1 SGHTA and CDR2 FQGTGA. This CDR3 spans 15 amino acids. V was shortened by 1 base and J by 8 bases, with 12 bases between the two germline ends. CDR3: CASSLNVGGPNVLTF. The DNA for the CDR3 is TGTGCCAGCAGCTTAAACGTCGGGGGGCCCAACGTCCTGACTTTC.

J is TRBJ2-7 and V is TRBV6-1; D is unresolved. Trimming removed 3 bases at V and 7 bases at J, with 10 bases between. There are 12 residues in the CDR3. Germline CDR1 reads MNHNS; CDR2 reads SASEGT. The CDR3 loop is CASSDGRLEQYF. CDR3 bases: TGTGCCAGCAGTGATGGACGCTTAGAGCAGTACTTC.

This clone was seen just once. This chain's CDR3 is CASSGRQSMNTEAFF. DNA for the CDR3: TGTGCCAGCAGCGGTAGACAGTCCATGAACACTGAAGCTTTCTTT. The chain combines TRBV2 with TRBJ1-1; the D gene is possibly TRBD1 (5 bases). The CDR3 has 15 amino acids. V lost 6 bases, J lost 0 bases, and 14 bases lay in between. The germline CDR1 and CDR2 sequences are SNHLY and FYNNEI.

The gene calls are TRBV30 and TRBJ1-6; TRBD1 agrees at 11 bases. This CDR3 spans 15 amino acids. The V gene end was trimmed by 3 bases and the J gene end by 9 bases; junction bases not matched to a gene: 7. Germline V lookup: CDR1 GTSNPN, CDR2 SVGIG (reference sequence). The CDR3 here is CAWSDKGTGGSPLHF. The CDR3 DNA sequence: TGTGCCTGGAGCGATAAGGGGACAGGGGGTTCACCCCTCCACTTT.

This clone has just one count. The chain joins TRBV5-4 to TRBJ2-7; possible D gene TRBD1, 9 bases. The V gene lost 4 bases and the J gene lost 5 bases, with 16 bases spanning the gap. Germline V CDR1 and CDR2: SGHNT, YYREEE (reference sequence). The CDR3 is made up of 14 amino acids. CDR3 sequence reads: CASSTGGTGNEQYF. The DNA of the CDR3 is TGTGCCAGCAGCACGGGGGGGACAGGGAACGAGCAGTACTTC.

V and J are TRBV7-2 and TRBJ2-7; the match to TRBD2 covers 7 bases. CDR3 length: 16 amino acids. V shed 0 bases, J shed 1 base, and the junction held 6 bases outside the gene matches. Germline V gives CDR1 SGHTA, CDR2 FQGNSA. CDR3 residues: CASSLALGLVSYEQYF. CDR3 in DNA: TGTGCCAGCAGCTTAGCGCTCGGACTAGTTTCCTACGAGCAGTACTTC.

V usage is TRBV5-6 and J usage is TRBJ2-3, with D tentatively TRBD1 (6 bases). Trimming removed 2 bases from V and 0 bases from J, with 10 bases in between. CDR1 SGHDT and CDR2 YYEEEE come from the germline V gene. This CDR3 region has 15 residues. The CDR3 DNA reads TGTGCCAGCAGCTTACGGACAGCTAGCACAGATACGCAGTATTTT. The encoded protein is CASSLRTASTDTQYF.

This chain joins TRBV4-1 and TRBJ1-2; D is ambiguous. CDR1 is MGHRA and CDR2 is YSYEKL in the germline V gene. Trimming pared 0 bases from V and 1 base from J, leaving 9 bases between. The CDR3 is 15 amino acids. Written as DNA, the CDR3 is TGCGCCAGCAGCCAAGATCCGGCAGTTAACTATGGCTACACCTTC. Encoded protein: CASSQDPAVNYGYTF.

The genes are TRBV19 and TRBJ2-3; D gene uncertain. Per the germline V gene, CDR1 is LNHDA and CDR2 is SQIVND (reference sequence). The length of the CDR3 is 14 residues. V was clipped by 7 bases and J by 1 base, with 12 bases between them. Written as DNA, the CDR3 is TGTGCCAGTACCCCCATGGCTGGCACAGATACGCAGTATTTT. Protein product: CASTPMAGTDTQYF.

The chain employs TRBV5-1 and TRBJ2-7, with TRBD1 matching over 8 bases. The V segment lost 4 bases and the J segment 2 bases; nucleotides outside the gene matches: 8. The CDR3 runs 15 residues. Germline V gene data show CDR1 as SGHRS and CDR2 as YFSETQ. The CDR3 loop is CASSDRQGPTYEQYF. The CDR3 DNA follows: TGCGCCAGCAGCGATAGACAGGGGCCCACCTACGAGCAGTACTTC.

The CDR3 here is CASSWTGGPYGYTF. In nucleotides, the CDR3 is TGTGCCAGCAGTTGGACAGGGGGTCCCTATGGCTACACCTTC. J is TRBJ1-2 and V is TRBV6-1; 10 nucleotides line up with TRBD1. The CDR3 has 14 residues. Germline V gene sequence: CDR1 MNHNS, CDR2 SASEGT. The V segment lost 5 bases and the J segment 4 bases; nucleotides outside the gene matches: 4.

CDR3 loop: CASNEVAGGRYEQYF. Here the CDR3 DNA reads TGTGCCAGCAACGAGGTGGCAGGGGGCAGGTACGAGCAGTACTTC. The V call is TRBV28, the J call TRBJ2-7; 8 bases are shared with TRBD1. Trimming removed 7 bases from V and 4 bases from J; junction bases left unmatched: 12. This CDR3 is built from 15 residues. In germline, CDR1 is MDHEN, CDR2 SYDVKM.

This clone showed up just a few times. This CDR3 reads CASSLRLAGDNEQYF. In DNA, the CDR3 is TGCGCCAGCAGCTTGAGGCTAGCGGGGGATAACGAGCAGTACTTC. The V gene is TRBV5-1, the J gene TRBJ2-7; TRBD2 aligns across 10 bases. Unmatched junction bases numbered 6, after V lost 1 base and J lost 5 bases. Per the germline V gene, CDR1 is SGHRS and CDR2 is YFSETQ. The CDR3 runs 15 residues. Together with reference TRBV5-1 and TRBJ2-7, the CDR3 gives the full variable domain: KAGVTQTPRYLIKTRGQQVTLSCSPISGHRSVSWYQQTPGQGLQFLFEYFSETQRNKGNFPGRFSGRQFSNSRSEMNVSTLELGDSALYLCASSLRLAGDNEQYFGPGTRLTVT.

The genes are TRBV5-1 and TRBJ2-4; 7 bases fit TRBD1. Losses at the gene ends were 0 bases for V and 5 bases for J; bases not matched to a gene: 2. Germline V gene sequence: CDR1 SGHRS, CDR2 YFSETQ. This CDR3 has 14 residues. CDR3 nucleotide sequence: TGCGCCAGCAGCTTGGAAAGGGGGCAAAACATTCAGTACTTC. It translates to CASSLERGQNIQYF.

The CDR3 spells CASSEAQGYEETQYF. The DNA for the CDR3 is TGTGCCAGCAGTGAAGCTCAGGGTTACGAAGAGACCCAGTACTTC. V is TRBV6-1 and J is TRBJ2-5; the D gene is possibly TRBD1 (5 bases). CDR1 and CDR2 from the germline V gene are MNHNS and SASEGT. CDR3 length equals 15 residues. Deletions cut 0 bases from V and 3 bases from J, with 11 bases between.

The V and J genes are TRBV5-4 and TRBJ2-1; 9 bases fit TRBD2. The germline CDR1 and CDR2 sequences are SGHNT and YYREEE (reference sequence). The CDR3 totals 15 residues. The V gene end was trimmed by 4 bases and the J gene end by 4 bases; junction bases not matched to a gene: 6. As DNA, the CDR3 is TGTGCCAGCAGCATTAGCGGGAGACGATACAATGAGCAGTTCTTC. It encodes CASSISGRRYNEQFF.

The chain combines TRBV11-2 with TRBJ2-3; 8 bases align to TRBD2. Per the germline V gene, CDR1 is SGHAT and CDR2 is FQNNGV. The ends lost 3 bases at V and 2 bases at J; junction bases unmatched: 4. The CDR3 spans 15 residues. CDR3 amino acids: CASSLGSGTTDTQYF. The CDR3 nucleotides are TGTGCCAGCAGCTTGGGTAGCGGGACCACAGATACGCAGTATTTT.

This clone has just one count. The gene calls are TRBV6-5 and TRBJ1-4; D is unclear. Trimming left V 5 bases short and J 4 bases short, with 11 bases between. The V gene's germline CDR1 is MNHEY and CDR2 SVGAGI. There are 14 residues in the CDR3. The CDR3 loop reads CASSQTPINEKLFF. The CDR3 DNA sequence: TGTGCCAGCAGTCAGACACCAATTAATGAAAAACTGTTTTTT.